This T cell receptor (beta chain) was identified during a study of tumor and adjacent non-tumor tissue in lung cancer. Broader study findings: Top 100 clones took a larger repertoire share in normal lung. Tumor TCR diversity, when higher, was linked to shorter survival. Compared with tumor, normal lung showed significantly lower TCR diversity.

From germline, CDR1 is SGHDT and CDR2 YYEEEE. This CDR3 is built from 12 residues. Turning to this clonotype: Antigen: not known. Sequence at one end of the junction differs from germline and may be a read error.

No cell sorting was done before RNA was extracted from the tissue. A modified ARM-PCR protocol with three rounds of nested PCR amplified TCRbeta. TCRdb reprocessed the multiplex PCR reads via MiXCR and lists one record per CDR3 protein. The sample includes more than 95,000 distinct CDR3 sequences, roughly 64% of them seen just once. This chain links TRBV5-6 with TRBJ1-1, with a tentative D call TRBD1 (5 bases). The specimen was lung tumor tissue. This receptor was identified in a man younger than 45 with non-small cell lung cancer. The CDR3 is CANSLGGTEAFF. CDR3 bases: TGTGCCAACAGCCTGGGGGGGACTGAAGCTTTCTTT.